These 14 T cell receptor beta chains were sequenced from one sample in a study of T cells in Graves' hyperthyroidism and ophthalmopathy. Authors of the study amplified TCR beta CDR3 regions from RNA transcripts. A first-round RT-PCR of the TCR CDR3 used the HTBI primer set. Each CDR3 protein is one row after TCRdb ran MiXCR on the multiplex PCR reads. The table has about 610,000 distinct CDR3 sequences, about a sixth seen once. What was sequenced was blood. The source of these receptors is a woman in her thirties or forties with Graves' ophthalmopathy.

This clonotype was observed a few times. The CDR3, as DNA: TGCAGCGTTGAAAACGGATTCAACTATGGCTACACCTTC. Translated, it gives CSVENGFNYGYTF. V gene TRBV29-1 combines with J gene TRBJ1-2; no clear D. Germline V CDR1 and CDR2: SQVTM, ANQGSEA. The CDR3 is made up of 13 amino acids. The ends were cut back, 2 bases at V and 2 bases at J, with 9 bases in the middle.

This clonotype was observed a handful of times. The CDR3 coding sequence is TGTGCCAGCTCACCGATACGCTCGCGGGGGCAGGAAGAGACCCAGTACTTC. Translated: CASSPIRSRGQEETQYF. This rearrangement joins TRBV18 to TRBJ2-5; D is perhaps TRBD2 (7 bases). The CDR3 is 17 residues long. Trimming shortened V by 3 bases and J by 3 bases, and 20 bases separated the two germline ends. Germline values: CDR1 KGHSH, CDR2 LQKENI.

This clonotype was counted between two and nine times. The chain recombines TRBV9 with TRBJ1-3; D unresolved. The V gene lost 0 bases and the J gene lost 3 bases, with 10 bases spanning the gap. The CDR3 runs 15 residues. Germline CDR1 reads SGDLS; CDR2 reads YYNGEE. In nucleotides, the CDR3 is TGTGCCAGCAGCGTAGGTCAAGTAAATGGAAACACCATATATTTT. Protein: CASSVGQVNGNTIYF.

About this clonotype itself: A much larger clone lies one base from this, so it may be a read error. J is TRBJ2-6 and V is TRBV3-1, with D perhaps matching TRBD2 (6 bases). The CDR3 totals 15 residues. The germline CDR1 and CDR2 sequences are LGHDT and YNNKEL (reference sequence). CDR3 in DNA: TGTGCCAGCAGCCAAGCAGGGACTGGGGCCAACGTCCTGGCTTTC. This sequence encodes CASSQAGTGANVLAF.

This rearrangement joins TRBV6-4 to TRBJ1-5; 7 positions match TRBD1. CDR1 is MRHNA, CDR2 SNTAGT, per germline. This CDR3 spans 14 amino acids. With V trimmed by 7 bases and J by 3 bases, 6 bases remained unmatched. The CDR3 reads CASTEGQFNQPQHF. CDR3 nucleotide sequence: TGTGCCAGCACTGAGGGACAGTTCAATCAGCCCCAGCATTTT.

The chain employs TRBV6-1 and TRBJ1-1; 8 bases agree with TRBD1. The CDR3 extends over 13 amino acids. The germline CDR1 and CDR2 sequences are MNHNS and SASEGT. With 7 bases clipped from V and 8 bases from J, the junction kept 9 bases outside the gene matches. CDR3 sequence: CASKQGVMKEAFF. CDR3 DNA sequence: TGTGCCAGCAAACAGGGGGTAATGAAAGAAGCTTTCTTT.

This clonotype was picked up one time. The V gene is TRBV5-4, the J gene TRBJ1-1; D not certain. The CDR3 covers 14 residues. In germline, CDR1 is SGHNT, CDR2 YYREEE (reference sequence). The ends were cut back, 2 bases at V and 0 bases at J, with 8 bases in the middle. For the CDR3, the DNA is TGTGCCAGCAGCTTCCGGGCTTTGAACACTGAAGCTTTCTTT. This codes for CASSFRALNTEAFF.

CDR3 protein: CSARAGTNGFF. CDR3 sequence (DNA): TGCAGTGCTAGAGCCGGGACTAACGGGTTCTTC. J is TRBJ2-1 and V is TRBV20-1, with 7 bases lining up with TRBD2. Per germline, CDR1 DFQATT and CDR2 SNEGSKA (reference sequence). The CDR3 consists of 11 residues. With 1 base clipped from V and 15 bases from J, the junction kept 6 bases outside the gene matches.

The chain recombines TRBV2 with TRBJ1-5; D is perhaps TRBD1 (5 bases). Germline values: CDR1 SNHLY, CDR2 FYNNEI. This CDR3 has 17 residues. Between the trimmed V and J ends, which lost 6 bases and 1 base, there was a span of 19 bases. The CDR3 sequence: CASRGPGTSGSNQPQHF. DNA for the CDR3: TGTGCCAGCAGGGGCCCCGGGACTAGCGGGAGCAATCAGCCCCAGCATTTT. Complete variable domain (other parts from reference TRBV2 and TRBJ1-5): EPEVTQTPSHQVTQMGQEVILRCVPISNHLYFYWYRQILGQKVEFLVSFYNNEISEKSEIFDDQFSVERPDGSNFTLKIRSTKLEDSAMYFCASRGPGTSGSNQPQHFGDGTRLSIL.

This clonotype was picked up many times. The V and J genes are TRBV3-1 and TRBJ2-1; D remains ambiguous. CDR1 and CDR2 from the germline V gene are LGHDT and YNNKEL (reference sequence). The CDR3 spans 15 residues. V lost 3 bases and J 4 bases, leaving 13 bases between the germline ends. The DNA of the CDR3 is TGTGCCAGCAGCCAGAAGACTTGGGGATACAATGAGCAGTTCTTC. Translated: CASSQKTWGYNEQFF.

Many counts were recorded for this clonotype. V and J are TRBV5-6 and TRBJ2-1; TRBD2 agrees at 7 bases. Per germline, CDR1 SGHDT and CDR2 YYEEEE. The CDR3 loop spans 16 amino acids. The ends lost 4 bases at V and 0 bases at J; junction bases unmatched: 7. The CDR3 region has the DNA TGTGCCAGCAGCGGAACCGGGGGGAGCTCCTACAATGAGCAGTTCTTC. It specifies CASSGTGGSSYNEQFF.

This clonotype occurred a few times. V is TRBV20-1 and J is TRBJ2-3, with 9 bases fitting TRBD2. The germline V gene has CDR1 DFQATT and CDR2 SNEGSKA (reference sequence). This CDR3 spans 15 amino acids. V was pared by 5 bases and J by 5 bases, with 11 bases of the junction left unmatched. The CDR3 DNA sequence: TGCAGTGCTGCAAGACTAGCGGTTAGGGGAGATACGCAGTATTTT. It codes for CSAARLAVRGDTQYF.

A remark on this clonotype: The junction departs from the called germline gene at one end, perhaps through a read error. The V gene is TRBV20-1, the J gene TRBJ1-2, with unresolved D. The CDR3 covers 12 residues. Germline CDR1 reads DFQATT; CDR2 reads SNEGSKA (reference sequence). CDR3 amino acids: CSTRASAYGYTF. In DNA form, the CDR3 reads TGCAGTACTAGAGCGTCGGCCTATGGCTACACCTTC.

This clonotype was observed a handful of times. The chain employs TRBV7-3 and TRBJ2-1; a possible D gene is TRBD2 (6 bases). Trimming removed 1 base from V and 7 bases from J, with 14 bases in between. Germline V gives CDR1 SGHTA, CDR2 FQGTGA. The CDR3 runs 15 residues. The CDR3 sequence is CASSLRDGAGNEQFF. The CDR3, as DNA: TGTGCCAGCAGCTTAAGGGACGGGGCGGGGAATGAGCAGTTCTTC.